A selection of T cell receptor beta chains follows, all from one sample in a study of blood T cell repertoires in COVID-19. Repertoires were generated with immunoSEQ multiplex PCR, while TCRdb's copy carries only in-frame clones and drops some. The data show about 380,000 clones, more than 75% seen once. The sequencing sample was made of PBMCs or T cells enriched from blood (not recorded which). These receptors were obtained from a young woman who had recovered from COVID-19. Each CDR3 is given with its conserved first and last residue. The D gene is left open where the match is weak. Part of the rows lack a size; the others show once, few, many or a class for expanded clones.

D gene: TRBD2
clone size: NA
J gene: TRBJ2-3
V gene: TRBV7-9
CDR3 protein: CASSLTSGGYTDTQYF
CDR3 DNA: TGTGCCAGCAGCTTAACTAGCGGGGGGTACACAGATACGCAGTATTTT

D gene: TRBD1
clone size: NA
J gene: TRBJ1-1
V gene: TRBV27
CDR3 protein: CASSALPGTANTEAFF
CDR3 DNA: TGTGCCAGCAGTGCTTTACCCGGGACAGCGAACACTGAAGCTTTCTTT

D gene: NA
clone size: NA
J gene: TRBJ1-2
V gene: TRBV27
CDR3 protein: CASSLRRGLKDGYTF
CDR3 DNA: TGTGCCAGCAGTTTAAGGAGGGGCTTGAAGGATGGCTACACCTTC

D gene: NA
clone size: NA
J gene: TRBJ2-3
V gene: TRBV9
CDR3 protein: CASRGRTDTQYF
CDR3 DNA: TGTGCCAGCCGGGGTCGCACAGATACGCAGTATTTT

D gene: NA
clone size: few
J gene: TRBJ2-7
V gene: TRBV4-3
CDR3 protein: CASSQDRGPENYEQYF
CDR3 DNA: TGCGCCAGCAGCCAAGATAGAGGGCCAGAAAACTACGAGCAGTACTTC

D gene: NA
clone size: few
J gene: TRBJ1-2
V gene: TRBV2
CDR3 protein: CASSETRTDYGGYTF
CDR3 DNA: TGTGCCAGCAGTGAAACCCGGACAGATTATGGCGGCTACACCTTC

D gene: NA
clone size: NA
J gene: TRBJ1-4
V gene: TRBV6-5
CDR3 protein: CASSYLELATNEKLFF
CDR3 DNA: TGTGCCAGCAGTTACCTTGAACTAGCAACTAATGAAAAACTGTTTTTT

D gene: NA
clone size: NA
J gene: TRBJ1-5
V gene: TRBV15
CDR3 protein: CATSSLGAALGSQPQHF
CDR3 DNA: TGTGCCACCAGCTCCCTGGGGGCGGCCCTTGGTAGTCAGCCCCAGCATTTT

D gene: NA
clone size: NA
J gene: TRBJ1-2
V gene: TRBV9
CDR3 protein: CASSGTSPFTGIYGYTF
CDR3 DNA: TGTGCCAGCAGCGGGACATCTCCCTTTACAGGAATCTATGGCTACACCTTC

D gene: NA
clone size: NA
J gene: TRBJ2-5
V gene: TRBV12-3/TRBV12-4
CDR3 protein: CASSSQAAETQYF
CDR3 DNA: TGTGCCAGCAGTTCACAGGCCGCGGAGACCCAGTACTTC

D gene: TRBD1
clone size: NA
J gene: TRBJ2-1
V gene: TRBV19
CDR3 protein: CASSIGQGAYNEQFF
CDR3 DNA: TGTGCCAGTAGTATTGGACAGGGGGCCTACAATGAGCAGTTCTTC

D gene: NA
clone size: once
J gene: TRBJ2-7
V gene: TRBV6-6
CDR3 protein: CASSWSQGGYEQYF
CDR3 DNA: TGTGCCAGCAGTTGGTCGCAGGGAGGCTACGAGCAGTACTTC

D gene: NA
clone size: NA
J gene: TRBJ1-1
V gene: TRBV7-9
CDR3 protein: CASSHPAGQTEAFF
CDR3 DNA: TGTGCCAGCAGCCATCCTGCAGGCCAAACTGAAGCTTTCTTT

D gene: NA
clone size: NA
J gene: TRBJ2-5
V gene: TRBV11-2
CDR3 protein: CASSSAGGPGTQYF
CDR3 DNA: TGTGCCAGCAGCTCGGCAGGAGGCCCTGGGACCCAGTACTTC

D gene: NA
clone size: NA
J gene: TRBJ1-2
V gene: TRBV6-5
CDR3 protein: CASSPQGTNYGYTF
CDR3 DNA: TGTGCCAGCAGCCCACAGGGTACTAACTATGGCTACACCTTC

D gene: NA
clone size: NA
J gene: TRBJ1-5
V gene: TRBV30
CDR3 protein: CAWRAGLDQPQHF
CDR3 DNA: TGTGCCTGGAGGGCCGGGTTGGATCAGCCCCAGCATTTT

D gene: TRBD2
clone size: NA
J gene: TRBJ2-1
V gene: TRBV5-1
CDR3 protein: CASSNSGGRNEQFF
CDR3 DNA: TGCGCCAGCAGTAACAGCGGGGGGAGAAATGAGCAGTTCTTC

D gene: NA
clone size: NA
J gene: TRBJ1-2
V gene: TRBV6-5
CDR3 protein: CASSYGLQKANYGYTF
CDR3 DNA: TGTGCCAGCAGTTACGGTCTGCAGAAAGCTAACTATGGCTACACCTTC

D gene: TRBD1
clone size: NA
J gene: TRBJ1-2
V gene: TRBV5-5
CDR3 protein: CASSLAGTGDSNYGYTF
CDR3 DNA: TGTGCCAGCAGCTTGGCCGGGACAGGGGATTCTAACTATGGCTACACCTTC

D gene: NA
clone size: NA
J gene: TRBJ1-5
V gene: TRBV12-5
CDR3 protein: CASGLGGGGSNQPQHF
CDR3 DNA: TGTGCTAGTGGGCTGGGCGGGGGCGGAAGCAATCAGCCCCAGCATTTT

D gene: NA
clone size: NA
J gene: TRBJ1-5
V gene: TRBV21-1
CDR3 protein: CASSRRTGTNQPQHF
CDR3 DNA: TGTGCCAGCAGCAGGCGGACAGGGACAAACCAGCCCCAGCATTTT

D gene: NA
clone size: NA
J gene: TRBJ1-1
V gene: TRBV29-1
CDR3 protein: CSVEEGAFF
CDR3 DNA: TGCAGCGTTGAGGAGGGTGCTTTCTTT

D gene: TRBD1
clone size: NA
J gene: TRBJ2-2
V gene: TRBV7-9
CDR3 protein: CASSEGQTYTGELFF
CDR3 DNA: TGTGCCAGCAGCGAGGGACAGACCTATACCGGGGAGCTGTTTTTT

D gene: NA
clone size: few
J gene: TRBJ1-1
V gene: TRBV7-9
CDR3 protein: CAGGPVNTEAFF
CDR3 DNA: TGTGCCGGAGGGCCAGTAAACACTGAAGCTTTCTTT

D gene: NA
clone size: NA
J gene: TRBJ1-4
V gene: TRBV30
CDR3 protein: CAWSGLGYINEKLFF
CDR3 DNA: TGTGCCTGGAGCGGACTGGGGTACATTAATGAAAAACTGTTTTTT

D gene: NA
clone size: NA
J gene: TRBJ2-3
V gene: TRBV2
CDR3 protein: CASVGAFKTDTQYF
CDR3 DNA: TGTGCCAGCGTTGGGGCCTTTAAAACAGATACGCAGTATTTT

D gene: NA
clone size: NA
J gene: TRBJ1-2
V gene: TRBV27
CDR3 protein: CASSLSTDRRYGYTF
CDR3 DNA: TGTGCCAGCAGTTTATCTACAGATCGGAGGTATGGCTACACCTTC

D gene: TRBD1
clone size: NA
J gene: TRBJ1-2
V gene: TRBV4-1
CDR3 protein: CASSQPAGGNYGYTF
CDR3 DNA: TGCGCCAGCAGCCAGCCTGCAGGGGGGAACTATGGCTACACCTTC

D gene: NA
clone size: NA
J gene: TRBJ1-1
V gene: TRBV12-2
CDR3 protein: CASRDQGENTEAFF
CDR3 DNA: TGTGCAAGTCGCGATCAGGGGGAGAACACTGAAGCTTTCTTT

D gene: TRBD2
clone size: NA
J gene: TRBJ2-1
V gene: TRBV11-2
CDR3 protein: CASSLPLAGAFNEQFF
CDR3 DNA: TGTGCCAGCAGCTTACCACTAGCGGGGGCTTTCAATGAGCAGTTCTTC

D gene: NA
clone size: NA
J gene: TRBJ1-2
V gene: TRBV12-3/TRBV12-4
CDR3 protein: CASTPGNYGYTF
CDR3 DNA: TGTGCCAGCACCCCAGGGAACTATGGCTACACCTTC

D gene: NA
clone size: NA
J gene: TRBJ1-2
V gene: TRBV24-1
CDR3 protein: CATSGSHPRAYGYTF
CDR3 DNA: TGTGCCACCAGTGGATCGCACCCGAGGGCCTATGGCTACACCTTC

D gene: TRBD2
clone size: NA
J gene: TRBJ2-1
V gene: TRBV11-2
CDR3 protein: CATQTGLAGNNEQFF
CDR3 DNA: TGTGCCACCCAAACTGGACTAGCGGGGAACAATGAGCAGTTCTTC

D gene: NA
clone size: NA
J gene: TRBJ1-6
V gene: TRBV27
CDR3 protein: CASSPGLSYNSPLHF
CDR3 DNA: TGTGCCAGCAGTCCTGGACTCTCCTATAATTCACCCCTCCACTTT

D gene: NA
clone size: NA
J gene: TRBJ2-1
V gene: TRBV24-1
CDR3 protein: CATSVRLSASSDEQFF
CDR3 DNA: TGTGCCACCAGTGTCCGCTTGTCGGCTAGCAGTGATGAGCAGTTCTTC

D gene: NA
clone size: NA
J gene: TRBJ2-7
V gene: TRBV7-9
CDR3 protein: CASSSSGPRGHYEQYF
CDR3 DNA: TGTGCCAGCAGCTCCTCCGGGCCCCGAGGGCACTACGAGCAGTACTTC

D gene: NA
clone size: NA
J gene: TRBJ1-2
V gene: TRBV5-4
CDR3 protein: CASSPDSLYGYTF
CDR3 DNA: TGTGCCAGCAGCCCCGACAGTCTCTATGGCTACACCTTC

D gene: NA
clone size: NA
J gene: TRBJ1-6
V gene: TRBV5-1
CDR3 protein: CASSLGMGPLDNSPLHF
CDR3 DNA: TGCGCCAGCAGCTTGGGTATGGGCCCGTTGGATAATTCACCCCTCCACTTT

D gene: TRBD1
clone size: NA
J gene: TRBJ2-7
V gene: TRBV7-2
CDR3 protein: CASSLRGDRSYEQYF
CDR3 DNA: TGTGCCAGCAGCTTAAGGGGGGACAGGTCCTACGAGCAGTACTTC

D gene: NA
clone size: NA
J gene: TRBJ1-6
V gene: TRBV30
CDR3 protein: CAWRQSTRSPLHF
CDR3 DNA: TGTGCCTGGAGACAGTCAACAAGGTCACCCCTCCACTTT

D gene: TRBD1
clone size: NA
J gene: TRBJ2-3
V gene: TRBV2
CDR3 protein: CASSEVRGQGTGTQYF
CDR3 DNA: TGTGCCAGCAGTGAAGTAAGGGGACAGGGGACAGGTACGCAGTATTTT

D gene: TRBD1
clone size: NA
J gene: TRBJ1-6
V gene: TRBV10-3
CDR3 protein: CAISEGQGSYSPLHF
CDR3 DNA: TGTGCCATCAGTGAGGGACAGGGATCATATTCACCCCTCCACTTT

D gene: NA
clone size: NA
J gene: TRBJ2-7
V gene: TRBV5-8
CDR3 protein: CASSFRGQSREQYF
CDR3 DNA: TGTGCCAGCAGCTTCCGGGGACAAAGCAGGGAGCAGTACTTC

D gene: TRBD1
clone size: NA
J gene: TRBJ2-3
V gene: TRBV24-1
CDR3 protein: CATSDLGVTGEDTQYF
CDR3 DNA: TGTGCCACCAGTGATTTAGGAGTAACAGGGGAAGATACGCAGTATTTT

D gene: TRBD1
clone size: NA
J gene: TRBJ2-1
V gene: TRBV5-6
CDR3 protein: CASSSGELLGGFIREQFF
CDR3 DNA: TGTGCCAGCAGCTCGGGTGAATTGCTAGGGGGCTTCATTCGTGAGCAGTTCTTC

D gene: NA
clone size: NA
J gene: TRBJ2-3
V gene: TRBV6-6
CDR3 protein: CASSHDSPLYSTDTQYF
CDR3 DNA: TGTGCCAGCAGTCACGACAGTCCCCTATACAGCACAGATACGCAGTATTTT

D gene: NA
clone size: NA
J gene: TRBJ1-2
V gene: TRBV10-3
CDR3 protein: CASLINTGSSHRYGYTF
CDR3 DNA: TGTGCCAGCCTAATTAATACAGGGTCCAGCCATAGATATGGCTACACCTTC

D gene: NA
clone size: NA
J gene: TRBJ2-5
V gene: TRBV2
CDR3 protein: CASSTGSATQYF
CDR3 DNA: TGTGCCAGCAGTACAGGGTCGGCGACCCAGTACTTC

D gene: TRBD2
clone size: NA
J gene: TRBJ2-2
V gene: TRBV14
CDR3 protein: CASSQDAGGITGELFF
CDR3 DNA: TGTGCCAGCAGCCAAGACGCGGGGGGGATCACCGGGGAGCTGTTTTTT

D gene: NA
clone size: NA
J gene: TRBJ1-5
V gene: TRBV4-2
CDR3 protein: CASSQDWEAGPAHQPQHF
CDR3 DNA: TGTGCCAGCAGCCAAGACTGGGAGGCAGGGCCCGCACATCAGCCCCAGCATTTT

D gene: NA
clone size: NA
J gene: TRBJ2-7
V gene: TRBV7-9
CDR3 protein: CASSFPVEVPYEQYF
CDR3 DNA: TGTGCCAGCAGCTTTCCTGTTGAGGTTCCCTACGAGCAGTACTTC

D gene: NA
clone size: NA
J gene: TRBJ2-7
V gene: TRBV6-5
CDR3 protein: CASSFDRTFYEQYF
CDR3 DNA: TGTGCCAGCAGCTTCGACAGAACTTTCTACGAGCAGTACTTC

D gene: NA
clone size: NA
J gene: TRBJ1-3
V gene: TRBV18
CDR3 protein: CASSPLLGDSGNTIYF
CDR3 DNA: TGTGCCAGCTCACCGCTACTAGGTGACTCTGGAAACACCATATATTTT

D gene: TRBD1
clone size: few
J gene: TRBJ1-4
V gene: TRBV6-5
CDR3 protein: CASGYEGTVEKLFF
CDR3 DNA: TGTGCCAGCGGCTATGAAGGGACAGTTGAAAAACTGTTTTTT

D gene: TRBD1
clone size: NA
J gene: TRBJ1-6
V gene: TRBV11-2
CDR3 protein: CASSPVRDRYNSPLHF
CDR3 DNA: TGTGCCAGCAGCCCAGTCCGGGACAGGTATAATTCACCCCTCCACTTT

D gene: TRBD1
clone size: NA
J gene: TRBJ1-2
V gene: TRBV6-2/TRBV6-3
CDR3 protein: CASSPGQGRGYTF
CDR3 DNA: TGTGCCAGCAGTCCGGGACAGGGCAGAGGCTACACCTTC

D gene: NA
clone size: NA
J gene: TRBJ2-2
V gene: TRBV7-2
CDR3 protein: CASSPSGNTGELFF
CDR3 DNA: TGTGCCAGCAGCCCCAGCGGGAACACCGGGGAGCTGTTTTTT

D gene: NA
clone size: NA
J gene: TRBJ1-1
V gene: TRBV19
CDR3 protein: CASSIRGSVTEAFF
CDR3 DNA: TGTGCCAGTAGTATACGGGGTTCGGTCACTGAAGCTTTCTTT

D gene: TRBD2
clone size: NA
J gene: TRBJ2-2
V gene: TRBV27
CDR3 protein: CASSLLSSGGLDAGELFF
CDR3 DNA: TGTGCCAGCAGTTTGTTGTCTAGCGGGGGCCTCGATGCCGGGGAGCTGTTTTTT

D gene: TRBD2
clone size: NA
J gene: TRBJ2-2
V gene: TRBV5-1
CDR3 protein: CASRTTREANTGELFF
CDR3 DNA: TGCGCCAGCAGGACAACCCGGGAGGCGAACACCGGGGAGCTGTTTTTT